This is a list of T cell receptor beta chains from one sample in a study of cytomegalovirus exposure and HLA in healthy donors. Libraries were prepared by immunoSEQ multiplex PCR; TCRdb keeps only in-frame clonotypes and omits some of them. In the table there are around 170,000 clones, around 85% of which are singletons. The sample was PBMCs. These receptors came from a young man in good health and CMV-seropositive. Each CDR3 is given with its conserved first and last residue. The order of the fields is D gene, CDR3 length, clone size, V gene, J gene, CDR3 protein, CDR3 DNA. The D gene is left open where the match is weak. Not every row has a clone size; where given, it reads once, few, many or a size class.

D gene: .
CDR3 length: 13
clone size: .
V gene: TRBV6-5
J gene: TRBJ1-5
CDR3 protein: CASREYSNQPQHF
CDR3 DNA: TGTGCCAGCAGGGAGTATAGCAATCAGCCCCAGCATTTT

D gene: .
CDR3 length: 15
clone size: .
V gene: TRBV11-2
J gene: TRBJ2-1
CDR3 protein: CASSPGSGFFVEQFF
CDR3 DNA: TGTGCCAGCAGCCCCGGTAGCGGATTCTTTGTCGAGCAGTTCTTC

D gene: TRBD1
CDR3 length: 16
clone size: .
V gene: TRBV19
J gene: TRBJ1-1
CDR3 protein: CASSTPGHRGKARAFF
CDR3 DNA: TGTGCCAGTAGTACTCCGGGGCACAGGGGTAAAGCTCGAGCTTTCTTT

D gene: TRBD1
CDR3 length: 17
clone size: few
V gene: TRBV11-3
J gene: TRBJ2-1
CDR3 protein: CASSLGTGGPSYNEQFF
CDR3 DNA: TGTGCCAGCAGCTTAGGGACAGGGGGCCCTTCCTACAATGAGCAGTTCTTC

D gene: TRBD1
CDR3 length: 15
clone size: .
V gene: TRBV5-1
J gene: TRBJ2-3
CDR3 protein: CASSLVGTGRDTQYF
CDR3 DNA: TGCGCCAGCAGCTTGGTTGGGACAGGGAGAGATACGCAGTATTTT

D gene: TRBD1
CDR3 length: 14
clone size: once
V gene: TRBV13
J gene: TRBJ2-5
CDR3 protein: CASSGRDRQETQYF
CDR3 DNA: TGTGCCAGCAGCGGCCGGGACAGGCAAGAGACCCAGTACTTC

D gene: TRBD1
CDR3 length: 15
clone size: .
V gene: TRBV2
J gene: TRBJ1-2
CDR3 protein: CASSIVRDSLGGYTF
CDR3 DNA: TGTGCCAGCAGTATCGTCCGGGACAGCCTGGGGGGCTACACCTTC

D gene: TRBD2
CDR3 length: 17
clone size: .
V gene: TRBV5-1
J gene: TRBJ2-3
CDR3 protein: CASSLGLAGGRTDTQYF
CDR3 DNA: TGCGCCAGCAGCTTGGGACTAGCGGGGGGAAGGACAGATACGCAGTATTTT

D gene: TRBD1
CDR3 length: 14
clone size: once
V gene: TRBV5-5
J gene: TRBJ2-5
CDR3 protein: CASSGDSTRETQYF
CDR3 DNA: TGTGCCAGCAGCGGGGACAGCACCCGAGAGACCCAGTACTTC

D gene: .
CDR3 length: 13
clone size: .
V gene: TRBV28
J gene: TRBJ1-5
CDR3 protein: CASSLGQNQPQHF
CDR3 DNA: TGTGCCAGCAGTTTAGGGCAGAATCAGCCCCAGCATTTT